This TCR beta chain was captured by sequencing in a study of blood T cell repertoires in COVID-19. In the study overall: Whether acute or convalescent, the COVID-19 samples came from the United States, Italy and Spain. T cells, B-cell-depleted T cells, or PBMCs provided the cDNA or gDNA that served as material.

The V end lost 3 bases, the J end lost 0 bases, and 12 bases lay between the germline ends. The CDR3 covers 16 residues. Germline V gene sequence: CDR1 SGHTA, CDR2 FQGNSA. This clone was observed at least ten times. Authors' methods: Cell counts per sample came from amplifying reference gene primers. Libraries were prepared by immunoSEQ multiplex PCR; TCRdb keeps only in-frame clonotypes and omits some of them. That table gives V, J and clone size, and the DNA gave D and trimming. Of a few hundred thousand clones listed, over 65% were seen once; the top ten hold 3.3%. What was sequenced was peripheral blood. The clonotype was recovered from a woman of 80 years or more with acute or convalescent COVID-19. The chain combines TRBV7-2 with TRBJ2-1; a weak D match, TRBD2 (5 bases). This CDR3 is CASSLDSLSSYNEQFF. The CDR3 DNA reads as TGTGCCAGCAGCTTGGACTCGCTGAGCTCCTACAATGAGCAGTTCTTC.